This T cell receptor beta chain was recovered during a study of T cell responses to AZD1222 COVID-19 vaccine (dated by TCRdb to the early 2020s). For the wider study: AZD1222 recipients with second doses at about 4 weeks or about 12 weeks were pooled, because spike-specific TCR depth and breadth did not differ between schedules. TCR sequencing was performed for over 230 trial participants, of whom 207 were given two doses of AZD1222 and around 25 were given two doses of MenACWY control vaccine. Trial participants were enrolled by age into subgroups of 18-55, 56-69 and 70-plus years, and 148, 28 and 57 TCR-sequenced participants, respectively, were included in these subgroups.

Concerning this clone itself: No cognate antigen has been identified for it. No per-base quality is available; no much larger clone lies one base away.

The time point label, as the study defines it: baseline before first vaccination. Vaccinee samples were obtained from the UK trials COV001 and COV002, which included a single-blind randomized controlled phase 2/3 trial of AZD1222 (ChAdOx1 nCoV-19) in healthy adults. Trial participant PBMC samples were collected at day 0 and day 28 after the second dose for TCRbeta chain sequencing. The CDR3 regions of human TCRbeta chains were analyzed by immunosequencing. As for the authors' bioinformatics: Repertoire TCRs were checked for matches against a reference library of SARS-CoV-2-specific TCRs that had been generated using the MIRA antigen-specificity platform. Breadth meant the fraction of unique TCRs that were SARS-CoV-2-associated, whereas depth meant the fraction of total T cells that were SARS-CoV-2-associated. Using the MIRA data, each spike-specific TCR was mapped to the spike region that the TCR reacts to and placed in a CD4 or CD8 class. Log10-transformed breadth and depth values were compared by one-way ANOVA with Sidak's multiple comparisons tests. The table comes from immuneACCESS by way of TCRdb, which keeps in-frame sequences with V and J called. Part of the clones is missing from these tables; in studies checked, under half for an unresolved V gene and the rest for unknown reasons. V and J calls and clone size follow that table, whereas D and trimming were derived from the DNA. Across this sample there are tens of thousands of clones, with 85% to 95% seen only once. The ten most abundant clones make up 5.2% of the sample.

General findings and caveats noted by the study authors: Because no day 14 peak-response samples were available, the repertoires could be characterized only after the peak T cell response. The vaccine-associated CD4 TCRs covered the entire spike protein, and the dominant responses fell in regions 160-218 and 743-854. In the small 56-69-year group, the increase in depth fell short of significance, most likely because of low power. After two AZD1222 doses, spike-specific TCR breadth and depth were significantly higher than at day 0 and than in MenACWY recipients. Reportedly, almost half of the unique spike-specific TCRs recognized epitopes lying outside the regions that are mutated in the B.1.351 and B.1.1.7 variants. Participants were mostly white British, with more females than males. The authors suggested clonal diversity may have been underestimated. Conclusions about previously exposed vaccinees are limited, since just a handful of AZD1222 recipients were seropositive for SARS-CoV-2 at baseline.

The material was peripheral blood, obtained on day 0 of AZD1222 vaccination. This receptor was identified in an adult in good health.

The base sequence is TGCGCCAGCAGCCTCACGAGGGGGTACAATGAGCAGTTCTTC. It codes for CASSLTRGYNEQFF. The sequence joins TRBV4-3 to TRBJ2-1, with a weak D call of TRBD1 (6 bases match). The germline V gene supplies CDR1 LGHNA and CDR2 YSLEER. The germline ends are 11 bases apart after V is trimmed by 4 bases and J by 4 bases. The CDR3 sequence holds 14 residues, the cysteine and phenylalanine included. Only the CDR3 portion is preserved as DNA: 42 bases, with reading frame beginning at the first base.